The present T cell receptor (beta chain) was sequenced within a study of T cells in Graves' hyperthyroidism and ophthalmopathy. Findings and limits, study-wide: The model anticipated ophthalmopathy a median about six months pre-onset. Blood held most thyroid clonotypes expanded above 0.001 frequency.

TCR beta CDR3 sequences were amplified from RNA transcripts. A set of HTBI primers served as the primers for a first-round RT-PCR of the TCR CDR3. One entry per CDR3 protein results from TCRdb running MiXCR on the multiplex PCR reads. The data show hundreds of thousands of distinct CDR3 sequences, with 35% to 40% seen just once and 7% to 10% held by the top ten. Remarks on this clonotype: Its antigen is unknown.

V shed 2 bases and J shed 7 bases, with 11 bases lying between them. The CDR3 is 13 residues long. The germline V gene encodes CDR1 SGHTA and CDR2 FQGNSA. This TCR came from a man in his late teens or twenties with Graves' hyperthyroidism. This chain joins TRBV7-2 and TRBJ1-2; D perhaps matches TRBD1 (5 bases). Sequencing was performed on blood. For the CDR3, the DNA is TGTGCCAGCAGCTTAAGCGGGGGACGTGGCTACACCTTC. Translating gives CASSLSGGRGYTF.